One sample yielded the 25 T cell receptor beta chains listed below, sequenced in a study of OX40 agonist ivuxolimab in advanced cancers. Sequenced by immunoSEQ multiplex PCR; TCRdb stores in-frame clones only, minus some. The sample consists of 40,000 or so clones, 80% to 95% of them appearing once. The starting material was CD4+ or CD8+ T cells sorted from blood, obtained in a trial of the OX40 agonist ivuxolimab. Receptors were obtained from an adult with an advanced solid tumor such as melanoma, head and neck, liver or kidney cancer.

The chain links TRBV15 to TRBJ2-5; a weak D match, TRBD2 (6 bases). Germline-derived CDR1 and CDR2 are LNHNV and YYDKDF (reference sequence). V was shortened by 3 bases and J by 5 bases, with 13 bases between the two germline ends. The CDR3 spans 14 residues. The CDR3, as DNA: TGTGCCACCAGCAGCCCCGGGACTTGGGAGACCCAGTACTTC. Translation: CATSSPGTWETQYF.

The V and J genes are TRBV4-3 and TRBJ2-1; 11 bases match TRBD2. CDR3 length: 17 amino acids. The V gene end was trimmed by 1 base and the J gene end by 4 bases; junction bases not matched to a gene: 6. The V gene's germline CDR1 is LGHNA and CDR2 YSLEER. The CDR3 DNA reads as TGCGCCAGCAGCCAAGGCCCCGGGACTAGCGGATACAATGAGCAGTTCTTC. This sequence encodes CASSQGPGTSGYNEQFF.

The rearrangement joins TRBV27 to TRBJ2-7; 7 bases are shared with TRBD2. Germline assignment: CDR1 MNHEY and CDR2 SMNVEV (reference sequence). Trimming removed 6 bases from V and 0 bases from J; junction bases left unmatched: 8. The CDR3 runs to 15 residues. CDR3: CASSWEAGSSYEQYF. The CDR3 nucleotides read TGTGCCAGCAGCTGGGAAGCGGGAAGCTCCTACGAGCAGTACTTC.

The rearrangement links TRBV19 to TRBJ2-1; D is ambiguous. The V end lost 1 base, the J end lost 5 bases, and 12 bases lay between the germline ends. The CDR3 totals 15 residues. Germline assignment: CDR1 LNHDA and CDR2 SQIVND (reference sequence). CDR3 protein: CASSIGLTANNEQFF. The CDR3 bases are TGTGCCAGTAGTATAGGACTTACCGCCAACAATGAGCAGTTCTTC.

The chain has TRBV27 and TRBJ2-5, with a tentative D call TRBD1 (6 bases). The germline CDR1 and CDR2 sequences are MNHEY and SMNVEV (reference sequence). This CDR3 contains 13 residues. Trimming shortened V by 6 bases and J by 5 bases, and 13 bases separated the two germline ends. CDR3 protein: CASSPPGGETQYF. The CDR3 DNA is TGTGCCAGCAGCCCACCTGGGGGCGAGACCCAGTACTTC.

This rearrangement joins TRBV7-9 to TRBJ2-1; TRBD2 matches at 10 bases. Germline CDR1 and CDR2: SEHNR and FQNEAQ (reference sequence). The V and J ends lost 5 bases and 6 bases, in that order; junction bases with no gene match: 13. CDR3 length: 17 residues. The CDR3 bases are TGTGCCAGCAGCGTAACTACGACTAGCGGGCGCTTCAATGAGCAGTTCTTC. Encoded protein: CASSVTTTSGRFNEQFF.

The J gene is TRBJ1-4, the V gene TRBV19; no clear D. Germline assignment: CDR1 LNHDA and CDR2 SQIVND (reference sequence). This CDR3 is 13 amino acids long. The V end lost 9 bases, the J end lost 8 bases, and 16 bases lay between the germline ends. The CDR3 sequence is CASSPFREEKLFF. The CDR3 DNA reads TGTGCCAGCAGTCCCTTCCGGGAGGAAAAACTGTTTTTT. The full variable domain, rest sourced from reference TRBV19 and TRBJ1-4, is DGGITQSPKYLFRKEGQNVTLSCEQNLNHDAMYWYRQDPGQGLRLIYYSQIVNDFQKGDIAEGYSVSREKKESFPLTVTSAQKNPTAFYLCASSPFREEKLFFGSGTQLSVL.

The rearrangement links TRBV28 to TRBJ2-7; 8 bases fit TRBD1. The germline CDR1 and CDR2 sequences are MDHEN and SYDVKM. This CDR3 region has 14 residues. The V and J ends lost 8 bases and 0 bases, in that order; junction bases with no gene match: 6. The CDR3 DNA sequence: TGTGCCAGCCCAGGACAGGGAAGCTCCTACGAGCAGTACTTC. This gives the protein CASPGQGSSYEQYF.

The V and J genes are TRBV7-2 and TRBJ1-5; D gene ambiguous. Per germline, CDR1 SGHTA and CDR2 FQGNSA. Between the trimmed V and J ends, which lost 1 base and 4 bases, there was a span of 8 bases. The CDR3 length is 14 residues. The CDR3 is CASSLGVGNQPQHF. CDR3 in DNA: TGTGCCAGCAGCTTAGGAGTCGGAAATCAGCCCCAGCATTTT.

The chain has TRBV19 and TRBJ2-3; 7 bases map to TRBD2. V shed 9 bases, J shed 7 bases, and the junction held 13 bases outside the gene matches. Germline V lookup: CDR1 LNHDA, CDR2 SQIVND (reference sequence). The CDR3 loop spans 14 amino acids. The CDR3 DNA reads TGTGCCAGCCCGGGGAGGGGCATATCAAATACGCAGTATTTT. Translation: CASPGRGISNTQYF.

The gene calls are TRBV19 and TRBJ2-2, with TRBD2 matching over 8 bases. Germline V lookup: CDR1 LNHDA, CDR2 SQIVND (reference sequence). The CDR3 covers 15 residues. V dropped 4 bases and J dropped 2; count of bases not matched to a gene: 3. The CDR3 DNA reads TGTGCCAGTAGTAAATTAGCGGGAAACACCGGGGAGCTGTTTTTT. Amino acids: CASSKLAGNTGELFF.

This chain connects TRBV18 to TRBJ2-3; tentatively, D is TRBD1 (5 bases). Between the trimmed V and J ends, which lost 3 bases and 1 base, there was a span of 5 bases. CDR3 length: 13 amino acids. Germline V gene sequence: CDR1 KGHSH, CDR2 LQKENI. The CDR3 nucleotides read TGTGCCAGCTCACCCAGGGGCACAGATACGCAGTATTTT. This encodes CASSPRGTDTQYF.

The chain uses TRBV27 and TRBJ2-7; TRBD1 matches at 10 bases. V shed 6 bases and J 6 bases; nucleotides not matched to a gene: 8. The CDR3 has 14 residues. CDR1 and CDR2 (germline): MNHEY, SMNVEV (reference sequence). Here the CDR3 reads CASSFSGQGSEQYF. The CDR3 region has the DNA TGTGCCAGCAGCTTCTCGGGACAGGGGAGCGAGCAGTACTTC.

The gene calls are TRBV2 and TRBJ1-2; D is perhaps TRBD1 (5 bases). The V gene lost 5 bases and the J gene lost 4 bases, with 11 bases spanning the gap. The CDR3 contains 13 residues. In germline, CDR1 is SNHLY, CDR2 FYNNEI. The CDR3 nucleotides read TGTGCCAGCAGTACCGGGGCTTCCTATGGCTACACCTTC. It yields the protein CASSTGASYGYTF. The full variable domain, in which reference TRBV2 and TRBJ1-2 provide the parts outside the CDR3, is EPEVTQTPSHQVTQMGQEVILRCVPISNHLYFYWYRQILGQKVEFLVSFYNNEISEKSEIFDDQFSVERPDGSNFTLKIRSTKLEDSAMYFCASSTGASYGYTFGSGTRLTVV.

The rearrangement joins TRBV13 to TRBJ2-7; the D is unclear. CDR1 is PRHDT, CDR2 FYEKMQ, per germline (reference sequence). Trimming shortened V by 8 bases and J by 0 bases, and 14 bases separated the two germline ends. This CDR3 has 14 amino acids. The CDR3 region is CASWSRASSYEQYF. CDR3 nucleotide sequence: TGTGCCAGCTGGAGTAGGGCGAGCTCCTACGAGCAGTACTTC. Full variable domain (missing parts from reference TRBV13 and TRBJ2-7): AAGVIQSPRHLIKEKRETATLKCYPIPRHDTVYWYQQGPGQDPQFLISFYEKMQSDKGSIPDRFSAQQFSDYHSELNMSSLELGDSALYFCASWSRASSYEQYFGPGTRLTVT.

The rearrangement uses TRBV29-1 and TRBJ2-1, with D possibly matching TRBD2 (5 bases). The CDR3 totals 14 residues. The V end was cut by 0 bases, the J end by 4 bases, with 10 bases between. Germline CDR1 and CDR2: SQVTM and ANQGSEA. The DNA of the CDR3 is TGCAGCGTTGAAGATGAGGGTCATTACAATGAGCAGTTCTTC. Translation gives CSVEDEGHYNEQFF.

The chain employs TRBV5-4 and TRBJ1-1, with 8 bases matching TRBD1. CDR3 size: 13 residues. Germline trimming cut 5 bases from V and 4 bases from J; bases unmatched to any gene: 4. Germline CDR1 is SGHNT and CDR2 is YYREEE (reference sequence). The CDR3 sequence is CASRQGAATEAFF. In DNA form, the CDR3 reads TGTGCCAGCAGGCAGGGGGCGGCCACTGAAGCTTTCTTT.

The chain carries TRBV5-1 and TRBJ1-2; D ambiguous. The CDR3 consists of 15 residues. Germline V CDR1 and CDR2: SGHRS, YFSETQ. With 0 bases removed from V and 3 bases from J, the gap between germline ends came to 12 bases. CDR3 sequence reads: CASSLGPNGDYGYTF. CDR3 in DNA: TGCGCCAGCAGCTTGGGCCCTAACGGAGACTATGGCTACACCTTC.

The gene calls are TRBV9 and TRBJ1-5; TRBD1 agrees at 9 bases. Germline V gene sequence: CDR1 SGDLS, CDR2 YYNGEE. V lost 2 bases, J lost 3 bases, and 3 bases stayed unmatched. This CDR3 contains 15 residues. CDR3 sequence (DNA): TGTGCCAGCAGCGTGGGACAGGGACACAATCAGCCCCAGCATTTT. Protein: CASSVGQGHNQPQHF.

The chain is built from TRBV5-6 and TRBJ2-7; D may be TRBD1 (6 bases). The germline V gene encodes CDR1 SGHDT and CDR2 YYEEEE. V was pared by 7 bases and J by 0 bases, with 14 bases between. The CDR3 is 14 residues long. CDR3 in amino acids: CASSPEDSSYEQYF. The CDR3 DNA sequence: TGTGCCAGCTCCCCCGAGGACAGCTCCTACGAGCAGTACTTC.

The chain couples TRBV19 to TRBJ2-6; D remains unclear. CDR1 and CDR2 (germline): LNHDA, SQIVND (reference sequence). V lost 6 bases, J lost 2 bases, and 2 bases lay in between. The CDR3 contains 12 residues. The CDR3 sequence is CASSAGANVLTF. CDR3 coding DNA: TGTGCCAGTAGCGCTGGGGCCAACGTCCTGACTTTC.

The chain uses TRBV27 and TRBJ2-1, with 13 bases fitting TRBD2. The CDR3 is 18 amino acids. In germline, CDR1 is MNHEY, CDR2 SMNVEV (reference sequence). With 5 bases clipped from V and 0 bases from J, the junction kept 7 bases outside the gene matches. CDR3 sequence (DNA): TGTGCCAGCAGTCCCGGGACTAGCGGGAAGATCTCCTACAATGAGCAGTTCTTC. Its protein product is CASSPGTSGKISYNEQFF.

V is TRBV6-1 and J is TRBJ2-7, with D unresolved. Germline V gene lookup returns CDR1 MNHNS and CDR2 SASEGT. This CDR3 contains 11 residues. Trimming left V 9 bases short and J 0 bases short, with 6 bases between. The CDR3 sequence is CASWSSYEQYF. The CDR3 DNA follows: TGTGCCAGTTGGAGCTCCTACGAGCAGTACTTC.

The rearrangement uses TRBV7-2 and TRBJ2-3; 9 bases match TRBD2. The junction had 6 bases not matched to a gene; V was cut back by 2 bases and J by 0 bases. The CDR3 totals 17 residues. CDR1 SGHTA and CDR2 FQGNSA come from the germline V gene. CDR3 nucleotide sequence: TGTGCCAGCAGCTTAACCACTAGCGGGTATAGCACAGATACGCAGTATTTT. Its translation: CASSLTTSGYSTDTQYF.

J is TRBJ1-2 and V is TRBV7-9; 8 bases align to TRBD1. The trim removed 4 bases at V and 7 bases at J, leaving 11 bases unmatched. Germline V lookup: CDR1 SEHNR, CDR2 FQNEAQ (reference sequence). The CDR3 consists of 15 residues. The CDR3 here is CASSSTGQGTGGYTF. CDR3 nucleotide sequence: TGTGCCAGCAGCTCCACAGGACAGGGTACGGGTGGCTACACCTTC.